Presented here are 15 T cell receptor beta chains from one specimen sequenced in a study of control samples from healthy donors and cancer patients. Only in-frame clones appear in the TCRdb table, and some are missing; sequencing was by immunoSEQ multiplex PCR. The sample shows 140,000 to 150,000 clones, about nine tenths of them seen only once. Sequenced input: blood. These receptors were obtained from a man aged 25 to 45 in good health.

The chain joins TRBV7-9 to TRBJ1-1, with TRBD1 as a possible D gene (5 bases). V was pared by 5 bases and J by 1 base, with 14 bases between. Germline V lookup: CDR1 SEHNR, CDR2 FQNEAQ (reference sequence). The CDR3 extends over 15 amino acids. The CDR3 protein is CASSESQGSNTEAFF. The CDR3 DNA reads as TGTGCCAGCAGCGAATCTCAGGGATCGAACACTGAAGCTTTCTTT.

The rearrangement uses TRBV19 and TRBJ2-1, with 7 bases matching TRBD2. This CDR3 contains 12 residues. J lost 8 bases, V lost 6 bases, and 4 bases had no gene match. The germline gives CDR1 LNHDA, CDR2 SQIVND (reference sequence). This CDR3 is CASSLGGDEQFF. Here the CDR3 DNA reads TGTGCCAGTAGCCTGGGAGGGGATGAGCAGTTCTTC.

CDR3 sequence reads: CASSPRSGPYEQYF. The CDR3 DNA sequence: TGTGCCAGCAGCCCCCGGTCAGGGCCCTACGAGCAGTACTTC. V is TRBV7-2 and J is TRBJ2-7; D perhaps matches TRBD1 (5 bases). V lost 5 bases, J lost 2 bases, and 13 bases lay in between. The CDR3 loop spans 14 amino acids. Germline CDR1 SGHTA, CDR2 FQGNSA.

The rearrangement uses TRBV7-2 and TRBJ2-7; 9 nucleotides line up with TRBD2. In germline, CDR1 is SGHTA, CDR2 FQGNSA. This CDR3 is built from 17 residues. Unmatched junction bases numbered 10, after V lost 2 bases and J lost 2 bases. The CDR3 nucleotides read TGTGCCAGCAGCTTACCCCGGGCTAGCGGGACAACCTACGAGCAGTACTTC. Translating gives CASSLPRASGTTYEQYF.

The chain combines TRBV7-2 with TRBJ1-2; perhaps TRBD1 as D (5 bases). V was pared by 1 base and J by 4 bases, with 7 bases between. This CDR3 is 13 amino acids long. Germline CDR1 SGHTA, CDR2 FQGNSA. The CDR3 loop is CASSLDRRYGYTF. CDR3 DNA sequence: TGTGCCAGCAGCTTAGACAGGCGCTATGGCTACACCTTC.

The chain combines TRBV25-1 with TRBJ1-1, with unresolved D. The CDR3 is 15 amino acids. V lost 5 bases and J 1 base, leaving 14 bases between the germline ends. Germline CDR1 is MGHDK and CDR2 is SYGVNS. CDR3 DNA sequence: TGTGCCAGCAGTCAAGGCGGGAGAGCGAACACTGAAGCTTTCTTT. It translates to CASSQGGRANTEAFF.

CDR3 DNA: TGCGCCAGCAGCCACGAAAGCCCAGGGGAGAACACTGAAGCTTTCTTT. Protein sequence: CASSHESPGENTEAFF. The chain combines TRBV4-3 with TRBJ1-1, with D perhaps matching TRBD1 (6 bases). Trimming cost V 3 bases and J 1 base, with 15 bases left between them. There are 16 residues in the CDR3. Germline CDR1 LGHNA, CDR2 YSLEER.

The rearrangement joins TRBV5-5 to TRBJ1-1; D might be TRBD1 (5 bases). Trimming shortened V by 0 bases and J by 5 bases, and 11 bases separated the two germline ends. The CDR3 is 14 amino acids. Germline lookup yields CDR1 SGHKS and CDR2 YYEKEE (reference sequence). The CDR3, as DNA: TGTGCCAGCAGCTTGGCTGCCGGGGGTACTGAAGCTTTCTTT. Translation gives CASSLAAGGTEAFF. Drawing the rest from reference TRBV5-5 and TRBJ1-1, the complete variable domain is DAGVTQSPTHLIKTRGQQVTLRCSPISGHKSVSWYQQVLGQGPQFIFQYYEKEERGRGNFPDRFSARQFPNYSSELNVNALLLGDSALYLCASSLAAGGTEAFFGQGTRLTVV.

The rearrangement links TRBV6-1 to TRBJ2-2, with 9 bases identical to TRBD2. The CDR3 is 15 amino acids. From germline, CDR1 is MNHNS and CDR2 SASEGT. V dropped 3 bases and J dropped 6; count of bases not matched to a gene: 5. CDR3 sequence: CASSDAAGGAGELFF. DNA for the CDR3: TGTGCCAGCAGTGACGCCGCGGGGGGGGCCGGGGAGCTGTTTTTT.

In this sample, this clone turned up once. The genes are TRBV15 and TRBJ2-7; TRBD2 matches at 7 bases. This CDR3 has 15 amino acids. The J segment lost 9 bases and the V segment lost 5 bases, leaving 16 bases of the junction unmatched. Germline V gene sequence: CDR1 LNHNV, CDR2 YYDKDF (reference sequence). CDR3 in DNA: TGTGCCACCAGCCTGCAGGGAGGGGACTCCAGACGGCAGTACTTC. It is translated as CATSLQGGDSRRQYF.

Only one count was recorded for this clone. The J gene is TRBJ2-2, the V gene TRBV5-1, with D perhaps being TRBD1 or TRBD2 (5 bases each). Germline V lookup: CDR1 SGHRS, CDR2 YFSETQ. The V and J ends lost 4 bases and 2 bases respectively, with 12 bases between them. The CDR3 loop spans 15 amino acids. CDR3 sequence: CASSAGARNTGELFF. The CDR3 coding sequence is TGCGCCAGCAGCGCCGGGGCCAGAAACACCGGGGAGCTGTTTTTT.

This chain joins TRBV7-3 and TRBJ2-3; 13 positions agree with TRBD2. CDR1 and CDR2 (germline): SGHTA, FQGTGA. This CDR3 region has 17 residues. V shed 4 bases, J shed 1 base, and the junction held 5 bases outside the gene matches. The CDR3, as DNA: TGTGCCAGCAGCTCCATCGGGACTAGCGGGGGCACAGATACGCAGTATTTT. Protein: CASSSIGTSGGTDTQYF.

The V and J genes are TRBV6-1 and TRBJ2-5; D call uncertain. The CDR3 extends over 12 amino acids. V was trimmed by 0 bases and J by 4 bases, leaving 3 bases between them. CDR1 and CDR2 (germline): MNHNS, SASEGT. The CDR3 sequence is CASSEAGETQYF. CDR3 DNA: TGTGCCAGCAGTGAAGCGGGAGAGACCCAGTACTTC.

The rearrangement links TRBV21-1 to TRBJ2-7. TRBV21-1 counts as a pseudogene. The CDR3 covers 11 residues. The CDR3 nucleotides read TGTGCCAGCAGCAAAGGGTCCGAGCAGTACTTC. Encoded protein: CASSKGSEQYF.

J is TRBJ1-2 and V is TRBV4-1, with TRBD1 as a possible D gene (5 bases). The CDR3 loop spans 17 amino acids. Trimming cost V 0 bases and J 4 bases, with 18 bases left between them. Germline-derived CDR1 and CDR2 are MGHRA and YSYEKL. The CDR3 protein is CASSQDRDGRRSYGYTF. The CDR3 bases are TGCGCCAGCAGCCAAGATAGGGACGGCCGACGGAGCTATGGCTACACCTTC.